This TCR beta chain was profiled in a study of vaccination effects on CD4 cells after COVID-19. Study outcomes and limitations: Nearly all vaccine-induced clones in healthy recipients recognized only SARS-CoV-2. There was marked clonal contraction among infection- and vaccine-induced clones late after vaccination.

Measured with immunoSEQ multiplex PCR; TCRdb has only the in-frame clones, and not every one. This sample has approximately 60,000 clones, with around four fifths found just once. Scientists isolated CD4+ T cells after a roughly ten-day culture period ended. BNT162b2 vaccine or mRNA-1273 vaccine was given to participants in two doses. Prior SARS-CoV-2 infection was absent in the vaccine recipients, as shown by negative nucleocapsid antibodies. Researchers swapped half the medium for IL-2 medium on both days 3 and 7. Germline CDR1 reads SGHNT; CDR2 reads YENEEA. Trimming pared 2 bases from V and 7 bases from J, leaving 12 bases between. The CDR3 length is 15 residues. A remark on this clone: What it recognizes is unknown.

This sample comprised CD4+ T cells from PBMCs cultured without peptide, obtained after COVID-19 vaccination. The chain has TRBV11-3 and TRBJ1-6; tentatively, D is TRBD1 (5 bases). The TCR was taken from a human donor who received a COVID-19 vaccine. The CDR3: CASSLSGGANSPLHF. The CDR3 DNA reads TGTGCCAGCAGCTTAAGCGGAGGGGCCAATTCACCCCTCCACTTT.